These 5 T cell receptor beta chains were all obtained from the same sample, sequenced in a study of T cells in Graves' hyperthyroidism and ophthalmopathy. Authors of the study amplified TCR beta CDR3 regions from RNA transcripts. HTBI primers were the set used in a first-round RT-PCR of the TCR CDR3. TCRdb re-derived calls from the multiplex PCR reads in MiXCR, one entry per CDR3 protein. Of around 520,000 distinct CDR3 sequences listed, about 24% were seen once; the top ten hold around 11%. The material sequenced was blood. The receptors come from a woman aged 30 to 39 with Graves' ophthalmopathy.

This clonotype has a count of ten or more. V is TRBV27 and J is TRBJ1-2, with D tentatively TRBD1 (6 bases). Trimming left V 3 bases short and J 6 bases short, with 11 bases between. Germline V gene data show CDR1 as MNHEY and CDR2 as SMNVEV (reference sequence). This CDR3 is 13 amino acids long. DNA for the CDR3: TGTGCCAGCAGTTTTAGGCCAGGGGATGGCTACACCTTC. Its translation is CASSFRPGDGYTF.

This clonotype was detected ten times or more. The J gene is TRBJ1-1, the V gene TRBV4-1, with unresolved D. The CDR3 runs 19 residues. CDR1 and CDR2 from the germline V gene are MGHRA and YSYEKL. The V gene lost 3 bases and the J gene lost 0 bases, with 23 bases spanning the gap. The CDR3 DNA sequence: TGCGCCAGCAGCCAGCCCTTATTGCCAGCCCAATTCATGAACACTGAAGCTTTCTTT. This gives the protein CASSQPLLPAQFMNTEAFF.

This clonotype was picked up a small number of times. A much larger clone is a single base away; this may be a read error. J is TRBJ1-2 and V is TRBV3-1, with D unresolved. This CDR3 is 12 amino acids long. The V gene's germline CDR1 is LGHDT and CDR2 YNNKEL (reference sequence). The CDR3 is CASSQDWDGYAF. The CDR3 nucleotides read TGTGCCAGCAGCCAAGATTGGGATGGCTACGCCTTC. Variable domain in full (rest from reference TRBV3-1 and TRBJ1-2): DTAVSQTPKYLVTQMGNDKSIKCEQNLGHDTMYWYKQDSKKFLKIMFSYNNKELIINETVPNRFSPKSPDKAHLNLHINSLELGDSAVYFCASSQDWDGYAFGSGTRLTVV.

This clonotype showed up many times. The genes are TRBV12-3 or TRBV12-4 and TRBJ2-7, with D possibly matching TRBD2 (6 bases). This CDR3 is built from 16 residues. The ends were cut back, 6 bases at V and 2 bases at J, with 20 bases in the middle. Here the CDR3 reads CASSLGGRGGTYEQYF. CDR3 bases: TGTGCCAGCAGCCTGGGGGGAAGGGGTGGCACCTACGAGCAGTACTTC.

Many counts were recorded for this clonotype. The chain is built from TRBV19 and TRBJ1-5; D call uncertain. V was pared by 6 bases and J by 4 bases, with 7 bases between. This CDR3 is built from 12 residues. Germline loops: CDR1 LNHDA, CDR2 SQIVND (reference sequence). The CDR3 sequence is CASRGFNQPQHF. The DNA of the CDR3 is TGTGCCAGTAGAGGGTTTAATCAGCCCCAGCATTTT.